These T cell receptor beta chains were read from a single sample in a study of T-cell reconstitution after alpha-beta-depleted transplantation in children. TCRdb analysed the PCR reads with MiXCR anew, one entry per CDR3 protein. Among 490,000 or so distinct CDR3 sequences listed, about 12% were seen once. This material consisted of PBMCs from the stem cell graft donor, taken from the stem cell graft. The origin of the receptors is a human donor who donated a stem cell graft to a child with combined immunodeficiency. Each CDR3 is given without its conserved first and last residue. Fields, in order: CDR3 protein, J gene, V gene.

CDR3: ASSYSNFQGHQPQH; J: TRBJ1-5; V: TRBV6-2/TRBV6-3
CDR3: ASSQWSNQPQH; J: TRBJ1-5; V: TRBV28
CDR3: ASSTNPQGTNEKLF; J: TRBJ1-4; V: TRBV5-1
CDR3: ASSDAGLEDSYEQY; J: TRBJ2-7; V: TRBV12-3/TRBV12-4
CDR3: ASSQDGGAGSPLH; J: TRBJ1-6; V: TRBV4-3
CDR3: ASSLFQGPEQY; J: TRBJ2-7; V: TRBV27
CDR3: ASTLLGILAGGETQY; J: TRBJ2-5; V: TRBV7-2
CDR3: ASSYSVRTGELF; J: TRBJ2-2; V: TRBV6-5
CDR3: ASSQRDLGQPQH; J: TRBJ1-5; V: TRBV4-1
CDR3: ASSLREGGTEAF; J: TRBJ1-1; V: TRBV7-6
CDR3: ASSYYGQTTDTQY; J: TRBJ2-3; V: TRBV6-5
CDR3: SVWTGGVNTEAF; J: TRBJ1-1; V: TRBV29-1
CDR3: ATSDRRGRGDTQY; J: TRBJ2-3; V: TRBV24-1
CDR3: ASSSTRSSYNEQF; J: TRBJ2-1; V: TRBV12-3/TRBV12-4
CDR3: ASSKGQGGSNTEAF; J: TRBJ1-1; V: TRBV6-1
CDR3: ASSPTGQYNEQF; J: TRBJ2-1; V: TRBV11-1
CDR3: ASSFLYEQY; J: TRBJ2-7; V: TRBV5-5
CDR3: ASGGTAYTDTQY; J: TRBJ2-3; V: TRBV6-5
CDR3: ASSQRFGPVAYEQY; J: TRBJ2-7; V: TRBV4-2
CDR3: ASSSPTGQETQY; J: TRBJ2-5; V: TRBV11-3
CDR3: ASSQGERTRGLWETQY; J: TRBJ2-5; V: TRBV3-1
CDR3: ASRYATNEKLF; J: TRBJ1-4; V: TRBV6-5
CDR3: ASTKGRFYGYT; J: TRBJ1-2; V: TRBV12-3/TRBV12-4
CDR3: ATSDPPRDYGYT; J: TRBJ1-2; V: TRBV24-1
CDR3: ASSLQGVYEQY; J: TRBJ2-7; V: TRBV12-3/TRBV12-4
CDR3: SVVTGVYEQY; J: TRBJ2-7; V: TRBV29-1
CDR3: SVGQGANTGELF; J: TRBJ2-2; V: TRBV29-1
CDR3: ATKGLATYNEQF; J: TRBJ2-1; V: TRBV10-3
CDR3: ASIDGGALGEQY; J: TRBJ2-7; V: TRBV6-2/TRBV6-3
CDR3: ASSLSIGTSTRKEQF; J: TRBJ2-1; V: TRBV27
CDR3: ASSLAGGGGLYEQY; J: TRBJ2-7; V: TRBV7-2
CDR3: ASSKVGQGSSYEQY; J: TRBJ2-7; V: TRBV4-2
CDR3: SAPEGQANQPQH; J: TRBJ1-5; V: TRBV20-1
CDR3: ASSIDLNYEQY; J: TRBJ2-7; V: TRBV19
CDR3: ASSLDAPYGGYT; J: TRBJ1-2; V: TRBV5-1
CDR3: ASSLLGRGGGKLF; J: TRBJ1-4; V: TRBV5-1
CDR3: ASSLEQDIPYNEQF; J: TRBJ2-1; V: TRBV5-6
CDR3: SARSRTDGTDTQY; J: TRBJ2-3; V: TRBV20-1
CDR3: ASSLGQEYYGYT; J: TRBJ1-2; V: TRBV7-2
CDR3: ASSLGQLSGANVLT; J: TRBJ2-6; V: TRBV12-3/TRBV12-4
CDR3: ASSSDRDYEQY; J: TRBJ2-7; V: TRBV5-4
CDR3: ASSLRGGQETQY; J: TRBJ2-5; V: TRBV5-1
CDR3: ASSMIQGTQAGYT; J: TRBJ1-2; V: TRBV6-1
CDR3: ASTLSGSGANVLT; J: TRBJ2-6; V: TRBV5-1